A single sample is the source of the 29 T cell receptor beta chains below, sequenced in a study of long-term antiretroviral therapy in people with HIV (dated by TCRdb to 2021 to 2024). Sequencing of the TRB variable region was done with the immunoSEQ hsTCRB v3.0 assay at survey level resolution. In its TCRdb copy, this immuneACCESS table keeps in-frame sequences only and misses some clones. Where compared with another copy, unresolved V genes explain less than half of these, and the others have no known cause. In this sample the table shows roughly 34,000 clones, 70% to 80% of which occur a single time. The ten largest clones represent roughly 3.2% of the sample. Sequencing used unsorted PBMCs, obtained 1.9 years after starting antiretroviral therapy. These receptors were collected from a man younger than 35 with HIV.

The chain is built from TRBV29-1 and TRBJ2-5, with 8 nucleotides matching TRBD1. Losses at the gene ends were 6 bases for V and 5 bases for J; bases not matched to a gene: 11. The germline gives CDR1 SQVTM, CDR2 ANQGSEA. This CDR3 region has 14 residues. CDR3 coding DNA: TGCAGCGTCGAAACGACAGGGGCTCGGGAGACCCAGTACTTC. The encoded protein is CSVETTGARETQYF. Filled out from reference TRBV29-1 and TRBJ2-5, the complete variable domain reads SAVISQKPSRDICQRGTSLTIQCQVDSQVTMMFWYRQQPGQSLTLIATANQGSEATYESGFVIDKFPISRPNLTFSTLTVSNMSPEDSSIYLCSVETTGARETQYFGPGTRLLVL.

The genes are TRBV19 and TRBJ1-5, with 9 bases aligning to TRBD1. Trimming at V came to 5 bases and at J to 5 bases, leaving 7 bases not matched to a gene. The CDR3 loop spans 15 amino acids. Per the germline V gene, CDR1 is LNHDA and CDR2 is SQIVND (reference sequence). CDR3 amino acids: CASSVTGGEDQPQHF. In DNA form, the CDR3 reads TGTGCCAGTAGTGTTACAGGGGGCGAAGATCAGCCCCAGCATTTT.

The gene calls are TRBV9 and TRBJ1-1; tentatively, D is TRBD1 (5 bases). The CDR3 covers 15 residues. Between the trimmed V and J ends, which lost 5 bases and 0 bases, there was a span of 14 bases. Germline V gene sequence: CDR1 SGDLS, CDR2 YYNGEE. The chain's CDR3 is CASSGGRQMNTEAFF. The DNA of the CDR3 is TGTGCCAGCAGTGGGGGGAGACAGATGAACACTGAAGCTTTCTTT.

The CDR3 loop reads CASSVQGVTQYF. CDR3 in DNA: TGTGCCAGCAGTGTACAGGGGGTCACGCAGTATTTT. The rearrangement uses TRBV6-1 and TRBJ2-3; 8 bases fit TRBD1. The CDR3 length is 12 residues. The germline CDR1 and CDR2 sequences are MNHNS and SASEGT. Losses at the gene ends were 4 bases for V and 9 bases for J; bases not matched to a gene: 3.

The V call is TRBV29-1, the J call TRBJ2-7, with D uncertain. Germline loops: CDR1 SQVTM, CDR2 ANQGSEA. Trimming removed 4 bases at V and 3 bases at J, with 19 bases between. This CDR3 region has 15 residues. CDR3 loop: CSVVESPYRIYEQYF. CDR3 DNA: TGCAGCGTTGTGGAGAGTCCTTACCGGATCTACGAGCAGTACTTC.

The chain couples TRBV10-2 to TRBJ2-3; perhaps D is TRBD1 or TRBD2 (6 bases each). The germline gives CDR1 WSHSY, CDR2 SAAADI. Trimming pared 4 bases from V and 0 bases from J, leaving 14 bases between. The CDR3 sequence is 16 residues long. Here the CDR3 reads CASSGGASTSTDTQYF. CDR3 DNA sequence: TGCGCCAGCAGTGGGGGGGCCTCCACTAGCACAGATACGCAGTATTTT.

The chain couples TRBV9 to TRBJ2-1; 9 bases are shared with TRBD1. The V gene's germline CDR1 is SGDLS and CDR2 YYNGEE. J was trimmed by 5 bases and V by 3 bases; bases with no gene match: 3. This CDR3 is 14 amino acids long. The CDR3 region is CASSARDRDNEQFF. The CDR3 DNA reads as TGTGCCAGCAGCGCCCGGGACAGGGACAATGAGCAGTTCTTC.

The chain uses TRBV2 and TRBJ1-1; TRBD1 is a possible D gene (6 bases). Germline loops: CDR1 SNHLY, CDR2 FYNNEI. The CDR3 length is 14 residues. Deletions cut 7 bases from V and 1 base from J, with 13 bases between. The CDR3 sequence is CASTRQARNTEAFF. Here the CDR3 DNA reads TGTGCCAGCACTCGACAGGCCCGGAACACTGAAGCTTTCTTT.

This rearrangement joins TRBV7-9 to TRBJ1-2, with 8 bases fitting TRBD1. V gave up 3 bases and J gave up 7 bases; unmatched junction bases: 7. The CDR3 totals 14 residues. The germline V gene has CDR1 SEHNR and CDR2 FQNEAQ (reference sequence). The CDR3 spells CASSFSQGASGYTF. DNA for the CDR3: TGTGCCAGCAGCTTTAGTCAGGGGGCCTCTGGCTACACCTTC.

Of note for this clone: Germline is not matched at one junction end, which may reflect a read error. The genes are TRBV7-7 and TRBJ2-2, with a tentative D call TRBD2 (6 bases). Germline assignment: CDR1 SSHAT and CDR2 FNYEAQ (reference sequence). There are 15 residues in the CDR3. CDR3 amino acids: CASSLGSGRTGELFF. The CDR3 bases are TGTGCTAGCAGCTTAGGGTCAGGGAGGACCGGGGAGCTGTTTTTT.

V usage is TRBV7-3 and J usage is TRBJ2-2, with TRBD1 identical over 7 bases. The CDR3 is 14 residues long. Germline values: CDR1 SGHTA, CDR2 FQGTGA. The trim removed 8 bases at V and 6 bases at J, leaving 9 bases unmatched. CDR3: CASAHRGAPGELFF. The CDR3 nucleotides read TGTGCCAGCGCACACAGGGGTGCGCCCGGGGAGCTGTTTTTT.

The chain links TRBV5-1 to TRBJ1-3, with 9 bases identical to TRBD1. Trimming at V came to 0 bases and at J to 0 bases, leaving 1 base not matched to a gene. CDR1 is SGHRS and CDR2 is YFSETQ in the germline V gene. The CDR3 runs to 16 residues. The CDR3 region has the DNA TGCGCCAGCAGCTTGGGGGACAGGGACTCTGGAAACACCATATATTTT. It specifies CASSLGDRDSGNTIYF.

The gene calls are TRBV6-1 and TRBJ2-2; the D is unclear. V lost 7 bases to trimming and J lost 5 bases, with 11 bases between them. Germline loops: CDR1 MNHNS, CDR2 SASEGT. CDR3 size: 13 residues. CDR3 residues: CASTRSETGELFF. CDR3 DNA sequence: TGTGCCAGCACCCGAAGCGAAACCGGGGAGCTGTTTTTT.

This clone was seen a single time. The rearrangement uses TRBV7-2 and TRBJ2-3; D unresolved. There are 13 residues in the CDR3. The V gene's germline CDR1 is SGHTA and CDR2 FQGNSA. V shed 5 bases and J shed 5 bases, with 11 bases lying between them. The CDR3 coding sequence is TGTGCCAGCAGCCTAGGACGCTTAGATACGCAGTATTTT. Protein: CASSLGRLDTQYF.

The chain couples TRBV6-1 to TRBJ2-3; D possibly matches TRBD1 or TRBD2 (6 bases each). V gave up 7 bases and J gave up 6 bases, with 17 bases separating them. This CDR3 region has 14 residues. Germline CDR1 reads MNHNS; CDR2 reads SASEGT. CDR3 coding DNA: TGTGCCAGCAAACTCGAGGGGGGTACGGATACGCAGTATTTT. Its protein product is CASKLEGGTDTQYF.

This chain links TRBV7-9 with TRBJ1-3; weak D call: TRBD1 (6 bases). The germline gives CDR1 SEHNR, CDR2 FQNEAQ (reference sequence). Trimming took 6 bases from V and 4 from J, leaving 10 bases between them. This CDR3 is 13 amino acids long. In DNA, the CDR3 is TGTGCCAGCAGAGAAGACAGGGGAAACACCATATATTTT. Translation gives CASREDRGNTIYF.

V gene TRBV18 combines with J gene TRBJ2-1, with D uncertain. Between the trimmed V and J ends, which lost 3 bases and 3 bases, there was a span of 3 bases. The CDR3 is 12 residues long. The germline gives CDR1 KGHSH, CDR2 LQKENI. CDR3 loop: CASSPDYNEQFF. DNA of the CDR3: TGTGCCAGCTCACCTGACTACAATGAGCAGTTCTTC.

This clone was observed a handful of times. The rearrangement links TRBV27 to TRBJ1-5, with 8 bases lining up with TRBD1. Unmatched junction bases numbered 11, after V lost 5 bases and J lost 5 bases. The CDR3 contains 16 residues. Germline-derived CDR1 and CDR2 are MNHEY and SMNVEV (reference sequence). DNA of the CDR3: TGTGCCAGCAGTCAACAACAGGGGGGGGCGGATCAGCCCCAGCATTTT. Translated: CASSQQQGGADQPQHF.

The chain recombines TRBV30 with TRBJ2-5; 13 nucleotides agree with TRBD2. The CDR3 sequence is 17 residues long. The germline gives CDR1 GTSNPN, CDR2 SVGIG (reference sequence). V lost 0 bases to trimming and J lost 5 bases; unmatched junction nucleotides: 9. DNA of the CDR3: TGTGCCTGGAGTGTCACCGGAACGGGACTAGCGGGGGAGACCCAGTACTTC. This gives the protein CAWSVTGTGLAGETQYF.

The chain is built from TRBV6-1 and TRBJ1-6, with D tentatively TRBD1 (6 bases). This CDR3 comprises 15 residues. Germline V gives CDR1 MNHNS, CDR2 SASEGT. Trimming stripped 4 bases from V and 5 bases from J, with 12 bases between. The CDR3 coding sequence is TGTGCCAGCAGTGCGGAACAGGGAAATAATTCACCCCTCCACTTT. It specifies CASSAEQGNNSPLHF.

Only a few counts were recorded for this clone. V gene TRBV10-3 combines with J gene TRBJ1-6; D not resolved. This CDR3 has 12 amino acids. Germline assignment: CDR1 ENHRY and CDR2 SYGVKD. Deletions cut 10 bases from V and 7 bases from J, with 11 bases between. The CDR3 sequence is CASKQQNSPLHF. CDR3 DNA sequence: TGTGCCAGTAAACAGCAAAATTCACCCCTCCACTTT.

The rearrangement joins TRBV4-1 to TRBJ1-5, with no clear D. Germline values: CDR1 MGHRA, CDR2 YSYEKL. The V end was cut by 0 bases, the J end by 5 bases, with 14 bases between. The CDR3 length is 16 residues. In nucleotides, the CDR3 is TGCGCCAGCAGCCAAGATGCCCATGCCCCCTATCAGCCCCAGCATTTT. It translates to CASSQDAHAPYQPQHF.

The chain carries TRBV2 and TRBJ1-2, with 9 bases identical to TRBD1. Germline CDR1 and CDR2: SNHLY and FYNNEI. V shed 9 bases and J 4 bases; nucleotides not matched to a gene: 9. The CDR3 is 14 residues long. Here the CDR3 reads CARTWDRDSYGYTF. DNA for the CDR3: TGTGCCAGAACTTGGGACAGGGACAGCTATGGCTACACCTTC.

In this sample, this clone turned up once. This sequence joins TRBV2 and TRBJ2-7; possible D gene TRBD1, 6 bases. Trimming shortened V by 6 bases and J by 4 bases, and 16 bases separated the two germline ends. The CDR3 loop spans 14 amino acids. Germline loops: CDR1 SNHLY, CDR2 FYNNEI. CDR3 nucleotides: TGTGCCAGCAGCCCCGGGACAAGGGGATACGAGCAGTACTTC. It codes for CASSPGTRGYEQYF. The variable domain in full, with the rest retrieved from reference TRBV2 and TRBJ2-7, is EPEVTQTPSHQVTQMGQEVILRCVPISNHLYFYWYRQILGQKVEFLVSFYNNEISEKSEIFDDQFSVERPDGSNFTLKIRSTKLEDSAMYFCASSPGTRGYEQYFGPGTRLTVT.

The chain joins TRBV4-2 to TRBJ2-1, with D tentatively TRBD2 (5 bases). The germline gives CDR1 LGHNA, CDR2 YNFKEQ. The germline V and J ends were trimmed by 1 base and 4 bases, with 5 bases remaining between them. The CDR3 sequence is 13 residues long. For the CDR3, the DNA is TGTGCCAGCAGCCAAGGAGGGTACAATGAGCAGTTCTTC. Protein product: CASSQGGYNEQFF.

The count of this clone is one. The V gene is TRBV6-1, the J gene TRBJ2-3; the D is unclear. The CDR3 is made up of 13 amino acids. Germline CDR1 MNHNS, CDR2 SASEGT. V was clipped by 1 base and J by 2 bases, with 4 bases between them. The DNA for the CDR3 is TGTGCCAGCAGTGAAGTGGTCACAGATACGCAGTATTTT. Its protein product is CASSEVVTDTQYF.

The V call is TRBV7-9, the J call TRBJ1-1, with unresolved D. With 0 bases removed from V and 2 bases from J, the gap between germline ends came to 7 bases. Germline CDR1 is SEHNR and CDR2 is FQNEAQ (reference sequence). The CDR3 has 14 amino acids. The CDR3 loop reads CASSLADRNTEAFF. CDR3 nucleotide sequence: TGTGCCAGCAGCTTAGCGGATCGAAACACTGAAGCTTTCTTT.

The chain uses TRBV6-6 and TRBJ1-2; D may be TRBD1 (6 bases). In germline, CDR1 is MNHNY, CDR2 SVGAGI (reference sequence). V lost 6 bases and J 8 bases, leaving 13 bases between the germline ends. The CDR3 extends over 12 amino acids. In DNA, the CDR3 is TGTGCCAGCAGAACGGACAGCTTCGGCTACACCTTC. Its translation: CASRTDSFGYTF.

V usage is TRBV5-6 and J usage is TRBJ1-5, with TRBD1 as a possible D gene (6 bases). Trimming stripped 0 bases from V and 5 bases from J, with 18 bases between. Germline lookup yields CDR1 SGHDT and CDR2 YYEEEE. The CDR3 consists of 17 residues. CDR3 sequence reads: CASSLGPPGQLYQPQHF. DNA for the CDR3: TGTGCCAGCAGCTTGGGTCCCCCGGGACAATTATATCAGCCCCAGCATTTT.